These 24 T cell receptor beta chains were all obtained from the same sample, sequenced in a study of T cells in Graves' hyperthyroidism and ophthalmopathy. TCR beta CDR3 regions were amplified from RNA transcripts. HTBI primers were used for first-round RT-PCR of the TCR CDR3. In TCRdb, the multiplex PCR reads were re-called with MiXCR into one record per CDR3 protein. The sample holds fewer than 800,000 distinct CDR3 sequences, about a sixth seen once. Sequences were obtained from blood. These receptor sequences come from a man between 18 and 35 years old with Graves' hyperthyroidism.

This clonotype was seen only a few times. The gene calls are TRBV3-1 and TRBJ1-2; D uncertain. Germline CDR1 reads LGHDT; CDR2 reads YNNKEL (reference sequence). The CDR3 has 14 amino acids. The V gene lost 0 bases and the J gene lost 14 bases, with 19 bases spanning the gap. Here the CDR3 DNA reads TGTGCCAGCAGCCAAGACTCCCACGGCCTCTCGGAGACCTTC. The encoded protein is CASSQDSHGLSETF.

The V and J genes are TRBV4-1 and TRBJ1-3; tentatively, D is TRBD1 (6 bases). Per the germline V gene, CDR1 is MGHRA and CDR2 is YSYEKL. The CDR3 is 15 amino acids. Trimming stripped 0 bases from V and 4 bases from J, with 10 bases between. CDR3 sequence reads: CASSQDGGQGNTIYF. The DNA of the CDR3 is TGCGCCAGCAGCCAAGATGGAGGACAGGGAAACACCATATATTTT.

The sample holds a few counts of this clonotype. V usage is TRBV5-1 and J usage is TRBJ1-1; no definite D call. V lost 1 base, J lost 1 base, and 8 bases lay in between. The CDR3 length is 14 residues. CDR1 and CDR2 (germline): SGHRS, YFSETQ. As DNA, the CDR3 is TGCGCCAGCAGCTTGACTACAGAGAACACTGAAGCTTTCTTT. Protein: CASSLTTENTEAFF.

This chain joins TRBV7-8 and TRBJ2-4; 9 bases align to TRBD1. V was clipped by 5 bases and J by 1 base; unmatched bases: 6. There are 16 residues in the CDR3. CDR1 SGHVS and CDR2 FQNEAQ come from the germline V gene. The CDR3 reads CASSTRDRVAKNIQYF. The CDR3 nucleotides are TGTGCCAGCAGCACCCGGGACAGGGTGGCCAAAAACATTCAGTACTTC.

This clonotype was counted at least ten times. The CDR3 nucleotides are TGTGCCAGCAGTGAAGCGGCAGTTGGAGATACGCAGTATTTT. It specifies CASSEAAVGDTQYF. V is TRBV2 and J is TRBJ2-3; D is unclear. The CDR3 length is 14 residues. V was trimmed by 0 bases and J by 5 bases, leaving 9 bases between them. CDR1 is SNHLY, CDR2 FYNNEI, per germline.

This sequence joins TRBV18 and TRBJ2-7; 8 bases are a match to TRBD1. V was pared by 5 bases and J by 5 bases, with 8 bases of the junction left unmatched. Germline loops: CDR1 KGHSH, CDR2 LQKENI. The CDR3 extends over 14 amino acids. The CDR3 region has the DNA TGTGCCAGCTCAAGACAGGGGACGGTGAACGAGCAGTACTTC. Translating gives CASSRQGTVNEQYF. The complete variable domain, with remaining parts taken from reference TRBV18 and TRBJ2-7, reads NAGVMQNPRHLVRRRGQEARLRCSPMKGHSHVYWYRQLPEEGLKFMVYLQKENIIDESGMPKERFSAEFPKEGPSILRIQQVVRGDSAAYFCASSRQGTVNEQYFGPGTRLTVT.

The chain combines TRBV7-6 with TRBJ2-1; 10 bases are shared with TRBD1. The germline V gene encodes CDR1 SGHVS and CDR2 FNYEAQ. This CDR3 is 17 amino acids long. Losses at the gene ends were 5 bases for V and 0 bases for J; bases not matched to a gene: 7. CDR3 region: CASSPYRQGASYNEQFF. The CDR3 nucleotides are TGTGCCAGCAGCCCCTATAGACAGGGGGCCTCCTACAATGAGCAGTTCTTC.

This clonotype was detected a few times. The chain recombines TRBV5-6 with TRBJ2-2; 9 bases fit TRBD1. The J segment lost 4 bases and the V segment lost 0 bases, leaving 4 bases of the junction unmatched. Germline V gene data show CDR1 as SGHDT and CDR2 as YYEEEE. The length of the CDR3 is 16 residues. The CDR3 bases are TGTGCCAGCAGCTTGGGGGGGACAGGGATCACCGGGGAGCTGTTTTTT. Its translation is CASSLGGTGITGELFF.

There are a few counts of this clonotype. V is TRBV24-1 and J is TRBJ2-1; a weak D match, TRBD1 (5 bases). CDR3 length equals 19 residues. The germline V and J ends were trimmed by 0 bases and 6 bases, with 23 bases remaining between them. Germline assignment: CDR1 KGHDR and CDR2 SFDVKD. Written as DNA, the CDR3 is TGTGCCACCAGTGATTTGCCGAATTCCTCAGGGTCTCTAGGCAATGAGCAGTTCTTC. Its protein is CATSDLPNSSGSLGNEQFF.

CDR3 loop: CASSPRTGWPGELFF. For the CDR3, the DNA is TGTGCCAGCAGTCCCCGGACAGGGTGGCCCGGGGAGCTGTTTTTT. The chain is built from TRBV12-3 or TRBV12-4 and TRBJ2-2, with 8 positions matching TRBD1. This CDR3 comprises 15 residues. Unmatched junction bases numbered 8, after V lost 5 bases and J lost 6 bases.

Ten or more counts support this clonotype. This chain uses TRBV19 with TRBJ1-1; tentatively, D is TRBD1 (5 bases). CDR3 length: 13 residues. V shed 6 bases and J shed 1 base, with 9 bases lying between them. Germline CDR1 and CDR2: LNHDA and SQIVND (reference sequence). CDR3 region: CASRDTQNTEAFF. In DNA form, the CDR3 reads TGTGCCAGTAGGGACACTCAGAACACTGAAGCTTTCTTT.

This clonotype was seen ten or more times. The chain links TRBV28 to TRBJ2-7; D call uncertain. From germline, CDR1 is MDHEN and CDR2 SYDVKM. Trimming pared 8 bases from V and 11 bases from J, leaving 22 bases between. The CDR3 extends over 13 amino acids. The CDR3 DNA reads TGTGCCAGCGCTGGACGCAGGTCCGAGAAGGAGTACTTC. Its protein product is CASAGRRSEKEYF. Looking up the rest from reference TRBV28 and TRBJ2-7 gives the full variable domain: DVKVTQSSRYLVKRTGEKVFLECVQDMDHENMFWYRQDPGLGLRLIYFSYDVKMKEKGDIPEGYSVSREKKERFSLILESASTNQTSMYLCASAGRRSEKEYFGPGTRLTVT.

This clonotype showed up many times. The chain has TRBV7-3 and TRBJ1-1; D is undetermined. Per the germline V gene, CDR1 is SGHTA and CDR2 is FQGTGA. Trimming removed 1 base at V and 4 bases at J, with 10 bases between. This CDR3 has 14 amino acids. The CDR3 loop is CASSLIGPSTEAFF. The CDR3 DNA reads as TGTGCCAGCAGCTTAATCGGGCCTAGCACTGAAGCTTTCTTT.

The rearrangement uses TRBV5-8 and TRBJ1-5; 9 nucleotides match TRBD1. V was clipped by 0 bases and J by 7 bases; unmatched bases: 5. Germline V gene lookup returns CDR1 SGHTS and CDR2 YDEGEE. CDR3 size: 15 residues. The CDR3 loop reads CASSLGDRVRQPQHF. CDR3 sequence (DNA): TGTGCCAGCAGCTTGGGGGACAGGGTCCGACAGCCCCAGCATTTT.

The table lists this clonotype with a few counts. This chain connects TRBV20-1 to TRBJ2-5; 9 nucleotides agree with TRBD2. This CDR3 has 13 amino acids. CDR1 DFQATT and CDR2 SNEGSKA come from the germline V gene (reference sequence). Trimming removed 6 bases from V and 5 bases from J; junction bases left unmatched: 7. The CDR3 region has the DNA TGCAGTGCCGATAGCGGGAGAGGTGAGACCCAGTACTTC. Protein: CSADSGRGETQYF.

In its sample, this clonotype was seen many times. The chain carries TRBV11-2 and TRBJ2-2; D perhaps matches TRBD1 (5 bases). V was trimmed by 5 bases and J by 1 base, leaving 17 bases between them. This CDR3 has 17 amino acids. The germline CDR1 and CDR2 sequences are SGHAT and FQNNGV. The CDR3 spells CASSPNGFQGNTGELFF. The CDR3 coding sequence is TGTGCCAGCAGCCCGAATGGATTTCAGGGGAACACCGGGGAGCTGTTTTTT.

This clonotype occurred a few times. V and J are TRBV20-1 and TRBJ2-3, with 7 bases identical to TRBD2. The CDR3 is 13 residues long. Germline CDR1 DFQATT, CDR2 SNEGSKA (reference sequence). CDR3 residues: CGPSGAPTDTQYF. CDR3 in DNA: TGCGGTCCTAGCGGAGCTCCCACAGATACGCAGTATTTT.

This clonotype has a count of ten or more. The V call is TRBV28, the J call TRBJ1-1; D is uncertain. Trimming removed 3 bases at V and 5 bases at J, with 10 bases between. CDR1 is MDHEN and CDR2 is SYDVKM in the germline V gene. The CDR3 length is 13 residues. CDR3 coding DNA: TGTGCCAGCAGTTTTGTCATGTATACTGAAGCTTTCTTT. Residues: CASSFVMYTEAFF.

The rearrangement uses TRBV7-8 and TRBJ1-5, with D perhaps matching TRBD1 (5 bases). Trimming pared 4 bases from V and 2 bases from J, leaving 15 bases between. The germline gives CDR1 SGHVS, CDR2 FQNEAQ. There are 16 residues in the CDR3. CDR3 DNA: TGTGCCAGCAGCTCCACTGGGGGATATCGCAATCAGCCCCAGCATTTT. Protein sequence: CASSSTGGYRNQPQHF.

This clonotype appeared many times. The chain is built from TRBV6-1 and TRBJ1-1; the D is unclear. The CDR3 length is 13 residues. V was cut by 6 bases and J by 5 bases, with 13 bases left in between. CDR1 MNHNS and CDR2 SASEGT come from the germline V gene. CDR3: CASRPGPGTEAFF. CDR3 nucleotides: TGTGCCAGCAGACCGGGCCCGGGGACTGAAGCTTTCTTT.

This clonotype appeared a few times. The chain recombines TRBV28 with TRBJ2-7, with a tentative D call TRBD1 (8 bases). This CDR3 is 15 amino acids long. V lost 5 bases, J lost 4 bases, and 18 bases lay in between. Germline loops: CDR1 MDHEN, CDR2 SYDVKM. This CDR3 is CASSPAGQAPYEQYF. The DNA for the CDR3 is TGTGCCAGCAGTCCAGCGGGACAGGCCCCTTACGAGCAGTACTTC.

This clonotype was detected only a few times. This chain links TRBV28 with TRBJ1-5, with D uncertain. The V gene lost 3 bases and the J gene lost 1 base, with 13 bases spanning the gap. CDR3 length equals 16 residues. Per the germline V gene, CDR1 is MDHEN and CDR2 is SYDVKM. The CDR3 is CASSFVVGGSNQPQHF. In DNA form, the CDR3 reads TGTGCCAGCAGTTTCGTTGTGGGCGGCAGCAATCAGCCCCAGCATTTT. Complete variable domain (other parts from reference TRBV28 and TRBJ1-5): DVKVTQSSRYLVKRTGEKVFLECVQDMDHENMFWYRQDPGLGLRLIYFSYDVKMKEKGDIPEGYSVSREKKERFSLILESASTNQTSMYLCASSFVVGGSNQPQHFGDGTRLSIL.

This clonotype was recorded a few times. Its ends do not fully match the called genes, so a read error is possible. The genes are TRBV5-1 and TRBJ2-7, with 9 bases aligning to TRBD1. Germline-derived CDR1 and CDR2 are SGHRS and YFSETQ. The CDR3 consists of 15 residues. CDR3 coding DNA: TGTGCCAGCAGCGCTACCGGGACAGGGATCCACGAGCAGTACTTC. Protein sequence: CASSATGTGIHEQYF.

This clonotype was seen repeatedly, ten times or more. The V gene is TRBV29-1, the J gene TRBJ1-1; D uncertain. The ends were cut back, 4 bases at V and 5 bases at J, with 5 bases in the middle. This CDR3 contains 10 residues. Germline V CDR1 and CDR2: SQVTM, ANQGSEA. CDR3 in amino acids: CSVVSTEAFF. The DNA of the CDR3 is TGCAGCGTTGTTTCGACTGAAGCTTTCTTT.